This record covers a single T cell receptor (beta chain). What it recognizes is unknown. This entry comes from a study of OX40 agonist ivuxolimab in advanced cancers. For the study at large: People in dose escalation had one of these cancers: hepatocellular carcinoma, melanoma, renal cell or head and neck cancer. Prior therapy, whether anti-PD-1, anti-PD-L1 or anti-CTLA-4, was allowed, and roughly 40% had some.

The study, taken as a whole, reports: Relative to CD4+, CD8+ T cells held more expanded clones on average. Researchers did not establish what antigens the expanded peripheral T cells target.

Sequenced by immunoSEQ multiplex PCR; TCRdb stores in-frame clones only, minus some. The table records approximately 82,000 clones, more than 70% of them present only once. The sequenced sample was CD4+ or CD8+ T cells sorted from blood, obtained in a trial of the OX40 agonist ivuxolimab. The TCR sequence derives from an adult with an advanced solid tumor such as melanoma, head and neck, liver or kidney cancer.

The CDR3 DNA sequence: TGTGCCAGCAGTCCTTACTCCAGCTCGGGCTCCTACGAGCAGTACTTC. It yields the protein CASSPYSSSGSYEQYF. The chain recombines TRBV28 with TRBJ2-7; no firm D call. Germline assignment: CDR1 MDHEN and CDR2 SYDVKM. The CDR3 totals 16 residues. Trimming left V 5 bases short and J 0 bases short, with 17 bases between.